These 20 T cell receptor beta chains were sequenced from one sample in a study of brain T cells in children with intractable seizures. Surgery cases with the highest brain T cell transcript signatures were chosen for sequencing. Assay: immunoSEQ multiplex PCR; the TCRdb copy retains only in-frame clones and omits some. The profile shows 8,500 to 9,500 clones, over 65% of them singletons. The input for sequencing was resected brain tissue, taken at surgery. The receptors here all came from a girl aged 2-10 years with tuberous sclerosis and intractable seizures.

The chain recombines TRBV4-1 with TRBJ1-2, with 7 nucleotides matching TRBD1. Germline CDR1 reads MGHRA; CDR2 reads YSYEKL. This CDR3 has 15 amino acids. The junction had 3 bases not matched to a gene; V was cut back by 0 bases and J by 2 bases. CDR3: CASSQDPGQNYGYTF. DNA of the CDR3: TGCGCCAGCAGCCAAGATCCGGGACAGAACTATGGCTACACCTTC.

The CDR3 region has the DNA TGTGCCAGCAGCTTGGCAGCGGGGGTGACAGATACGCAGTATTTT. Amino acid sequence: CASSLAAGVTDTQYF. This chain connects TRBV5-6 to TRBJ2-3; 8 nucleotides align to TRBD2. Germline assignment: CDR1 SGHDT and CDR2 YYEEEE. The CDR3 sequence is 15 residues long. The V and J ends lost 0 bases and 3 bases, in that order; junction bases with no gene match: 3.

DNA for the CDR3: TGCAGCGTTGAAGATCGGGACAGAGAGACCTTC. It yields the protein CSVEDRDRETF. The rearrangement links TRBV29-1 to TRBJ1-2, with TRBD1 matching 7 bases. Germline-derived CDR1 and CDR2 are SQVTM and ANQGSEA. This CDR3 is 11 amino acids long. V shed 0 bases and J 14 bases; nucleotides not matched to a gene: 6. Full variable domain (remainder filled in from reference TRBV29-1 and TRBJ1-2): SAVISQKPSRDICQRGTSLTIQCQVDSQVTMMFWYRQQPGQSLTLIATANQGSEATYESGFVIDKFPISRPNLTFSTLTVSNMSPEDSSIYLCSVEDRDRETFGSGTRLTVV.

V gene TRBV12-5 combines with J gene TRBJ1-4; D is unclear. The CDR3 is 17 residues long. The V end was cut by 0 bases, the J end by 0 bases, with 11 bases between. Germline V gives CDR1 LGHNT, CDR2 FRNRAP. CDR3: CASGLVPPPATNEKLFF. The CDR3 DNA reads TGTGCTAGTGGTTTGGTCCCTCCCCCCGCAACTAATGAAAAACTGTTTTTT.

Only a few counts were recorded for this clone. Here the CDR3 DNA reads TGTGCCAGCAGCAGGGGCGCGGTGAACACTGAAGCTTTCTTT. This sequence encodes CASSRGAVNTEAFF. The genes are TRBV27 and TRBJ1-1; TRBD1 is a possible D gene (6 bases). Deletions cut 6 bases from V and 0 bases from J, with 11 bases between. CDR1 is MNHEY and CDR2 is SMNVEV in the germline V gene (reference sequence). This CDR3 comprises 14 residues.

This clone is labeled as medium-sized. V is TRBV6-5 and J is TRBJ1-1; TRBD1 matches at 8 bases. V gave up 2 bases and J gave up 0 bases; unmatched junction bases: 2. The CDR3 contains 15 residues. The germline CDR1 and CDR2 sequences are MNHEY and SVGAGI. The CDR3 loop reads CASSYPGGMNTEAFF. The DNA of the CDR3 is TGTGCCAGCAGTTACCCAGGGGGCATGAACACTGAAGCTTTCTTT.

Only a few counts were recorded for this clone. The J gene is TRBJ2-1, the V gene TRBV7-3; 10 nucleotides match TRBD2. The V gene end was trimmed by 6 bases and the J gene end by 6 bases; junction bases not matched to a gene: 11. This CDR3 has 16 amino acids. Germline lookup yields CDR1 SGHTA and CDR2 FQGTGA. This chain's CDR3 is CASSFISTSGSNEQFF. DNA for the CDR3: TGTGCCAGCAGTTTTATATCGACTAGCGGGTCCAATGAGCAGTTCTTC.

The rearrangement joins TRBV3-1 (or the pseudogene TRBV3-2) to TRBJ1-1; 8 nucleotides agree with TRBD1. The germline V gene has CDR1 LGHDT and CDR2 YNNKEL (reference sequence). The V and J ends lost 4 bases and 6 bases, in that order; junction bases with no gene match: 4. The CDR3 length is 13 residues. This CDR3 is CASSLDRGAEAFF. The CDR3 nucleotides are TGTGCCAGCAGCCTCGACAGGGGAGCTGAAGCTTTCTTT.

The CDR3 DNA reads as TGTGCCAGCAGCCGCCAGGGGAGAGAAAAACTGTTTTTT. It encodes CASSRQGREKLFF. V gene TRBV3-1 (or the pseudogene TRBV3-2) combines with J gene TRBJ1-4, with TRBD1 as a possible D gene (6 bases). Germline CDR1 and CDR2: LGHDT and YNNKEL (reference sequence). Trimming left V 4 bases short and J 8 bases short, with 11 bases between. The CDR3 covers 13 residues.

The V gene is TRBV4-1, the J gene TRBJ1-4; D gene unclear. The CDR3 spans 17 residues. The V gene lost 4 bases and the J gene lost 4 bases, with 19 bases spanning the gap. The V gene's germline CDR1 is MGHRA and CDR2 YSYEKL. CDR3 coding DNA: TGCGCCAGCAGCCCGAATACCGGCCTTTGGGGTAATGAAAAACTGTTTTTT. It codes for CASSPNTGLWGNEKLFF.

The CDR3: CATSEQPTDTQYF. The CDR3 nucleotides read TGTGCCACCAGTGAGCAACCCACAGATACGCAGTATTTT. The chain joins TRBV24-1 to TRBJ2-3; D gene ambiguous. CDR1 is KGHDR and CDR2 is SFDVKD in the germline V gene. This CDR3 spans 13 amino acids. V lost 4 bases and J 2 bases, leaving 6 bases between the germline ends.

CDR3 loop: CASRGQGAIGYTF. CDR3 DNA sequence: TGTGCCAGCAGGGGACAGGGGGCTATCGGCTACACCTTC. The rearrangement joins TRBV27 to TRBJ1-2, with TRBD1 identical over 12 bases. The V segment lost 6 bases and the J segment 8 bases; nucleotides outside the gene matches: 4. The germline gives CDR1 MNHEY, CDR2 SMNVEV (reference sequence). CDR3 size: 13 residues.

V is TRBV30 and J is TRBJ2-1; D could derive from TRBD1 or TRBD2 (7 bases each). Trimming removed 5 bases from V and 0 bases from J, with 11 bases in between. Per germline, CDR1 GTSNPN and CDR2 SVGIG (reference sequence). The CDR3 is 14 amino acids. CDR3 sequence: CAWGGDSSYNEQFF. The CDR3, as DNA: TGTGCCTGGGGGGGGGACAGCTCCTACAATGAGCAGTTCTTC.

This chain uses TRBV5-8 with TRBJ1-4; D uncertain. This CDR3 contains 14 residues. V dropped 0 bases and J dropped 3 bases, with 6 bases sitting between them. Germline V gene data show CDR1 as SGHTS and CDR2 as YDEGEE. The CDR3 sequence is CASSLDRANEKLFF. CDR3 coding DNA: TGTGCCAGCAGCTTGGACAGAGCTAATGAAAAACTGTTTTTT.

DNA of the CDR3: TGTGCCACCAGCAGTTTAATTGGAGACTATGGCTACACCTTC. This translates into CATSSLIGDYGYTF. This chain links TRBV15 with TRBJ1-2, with D unclear. Trimming cost V 3 bases and J 3 bases, with 11 bases left between them. This CDR3 has 14 amino acids. Germline loops: CDR1 LNHNV, CDR2 YYDKDF (reference sequence).

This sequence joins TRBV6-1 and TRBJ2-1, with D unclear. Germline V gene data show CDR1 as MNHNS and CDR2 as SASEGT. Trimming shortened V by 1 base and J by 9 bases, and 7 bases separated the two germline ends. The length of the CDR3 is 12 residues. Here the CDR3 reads CASSEGRSEQFF. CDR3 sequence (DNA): TGTGCCAGCAGTGAAGGCAGGAGTGAGCAGTTCTTC.

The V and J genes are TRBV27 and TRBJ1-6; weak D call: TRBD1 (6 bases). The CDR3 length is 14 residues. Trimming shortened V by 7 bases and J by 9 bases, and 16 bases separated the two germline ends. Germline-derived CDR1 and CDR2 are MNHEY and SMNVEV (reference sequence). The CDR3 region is CASNLGQSTSPLHF. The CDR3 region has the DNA TGTGCCAGCAACCTAGGACAGTCAACTTCACCCCTCCACTTT.

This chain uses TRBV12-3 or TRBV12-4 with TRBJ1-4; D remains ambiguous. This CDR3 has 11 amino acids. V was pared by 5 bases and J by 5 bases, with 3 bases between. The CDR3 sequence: CASSANEKLFF. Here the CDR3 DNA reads TGTGCCAGCAGTGCAAATGAAAAACTGTTTTTT.

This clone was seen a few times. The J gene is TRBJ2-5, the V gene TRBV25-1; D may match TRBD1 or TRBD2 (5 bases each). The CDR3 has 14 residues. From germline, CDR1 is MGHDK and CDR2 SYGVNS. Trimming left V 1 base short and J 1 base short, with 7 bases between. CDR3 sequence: CASSESGPQETQYF. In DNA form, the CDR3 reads TGTGCCAGCAGTGAATCGGGACCCCAAGAGACCCAGTACTTC.

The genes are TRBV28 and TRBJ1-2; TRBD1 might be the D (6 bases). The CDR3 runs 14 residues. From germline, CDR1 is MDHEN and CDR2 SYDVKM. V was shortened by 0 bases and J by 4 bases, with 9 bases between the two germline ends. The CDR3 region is CASSLWGGTYGYTF. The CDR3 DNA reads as TGTGCCAGCAGTTTATGGGGGGGCACCTATGGCTACACCTTC.